This T cell receptor (beta chain) was profiled in a study of T cells after yellow fever vaccination. Whole-study context: SMART-Seq v4 Ultra Low Input prepared libraries from low-cell fractions.

This clonotype occurred many times. Antigen specificity is unknown. This CDR3 spans 14 amino acids. V gave up 4 bases and J gave up 11 bases; unmatched junction bases: 7. Germline V gene data show CDR1 as SGHAT and CDR2 as FQNNGV. Study-level points and caveats: Repertoires sorted by FACS could include abundant clonotypes that are contaminants from the bulk population. The appearance of a small share of clonotypes in both CD4 and CD8 compartments was observed. Reappearance after the booster was seen for most primary-vaccination clones, at 95% to 97% CD4 and around 90% CD8.

MiXCR was run by TCRdb on the 5' RACE reads, yielding one entry per CDR3 protein. The profile shows approximately 150,000 distinct CDR3 sequences, 7.7% of them singletons. Sample: CD4+ T cells sorted from PBMCs, taken 5 days after the yellow fever booster vaccination. The chain couples TRBV11-2 to TRBJ2-1, with 11 bases matching TRBD2. The TCR sequence derives from a man aged 30-40 years who received the YFV17D yellow fever vaccine. CDR3 region: CASSSRTSGSKQFF. CDR3 coding DNA: TGTGCCAGCAGCTCACGAACTAGCGGGAGCAAGCAGTTCTTC.